This T cell receptor (beta chain) was recorded in a study of OX40 agonist ivuxolimab in advanced cancers. Study details: Patients received the agonistic anti-OX40 (CD134) antibody ivuxolimab. Previous treatment with anti-PD-1, anti-PD-L1 or anti-CTLA-4 therapy was allowed; 35% to 50% had received some. Patients were around 83% male with ages about 20 to 79, mean around 58.

A word on this clone: What it binds is not known.

The CDR3 loop spans 15 amino acids. The germline CDR1 and CDR2 sequences are MDHEN and SYDVKM. Findings and caveats of the study: At doses 0.1 to 3.0 mg/kg, CD4+ and CD8+ clones expanded.

The data were produced by immunoSEQ multiplex PCR, yet TCRdb's version contains in-frame clones alone and is incomplete. Among under 90,000 clones listed, 84% were seen once. This rearrangement joins TRBV28 to TRBJ2-5, with no clear D. The J call is uncertain, as TRBJ2-7 better fits the DNA end. The source is an adult with an advanced solid tumor such as melanoma, head and neck, liver or kidney cancer. Specimen: CD4+ or CD8+ T cells sorted from blood, collected in a trial of the OX40 agonist ivuxolimab. DNA of the CDR3: TGTGCCAGCAGTTCCCCCCCGGCCGGAACCTACGAGCAGTACTTC. This translates into CASSSPPAGTYEQYF.